This is a list of T cell receptor beta chains from one sample in a study of blood T cell repertoires in COVID-19. The data were produced by immunoSEQ multiplex PCR, yet TCRdb's version contains in-frame clones alone and is incomplete. The sample records some 260,000 clones, about 87% being singletons. Sequencing was done on a sample of peripheral blood. These receptors were taken from a woman younger than 45 with COVID-19, enrolled during active disease. Each CDR3 is given with its conserved first and last residue. Each record gives: D gene, V gene, clone size, J gene, CDR3 protein, CDR3 DNA. The D gene is left open where the match is weak. Expanded clones get a size class; other rows say once, few or many, or leave the size out.

>TRBD1|TRBV28|once|TRBJ1-3
CASSWWTGTGNTIYF
TGTGCCAGCAGTTGGTGGACAGGGACTGGAAACACCATATATTTT
>-|TRBV21-1|-|TRBJ2-1
CASLNGTSRNNEQFF
TGTGCCAGCTTAAACGGGACTAGCCGAAACAATGAGCAGTTCTTC
>TRBD2|TRBV19|-|TRBJ2-5
CASRLTGTTLQETQYF
TGTGCCAGTAGACTAACCGGGACTACCCTCCAAGAGACCCAGTACTTC
>-|TRBV19|-|TRBJ2-4
CASSADSTGDIQYF
TGTGCCAGTAGTGCGGACAGCACAGGCGACATTCAGTACTTC
>TRBD1|TRBV6-2/TRBV6-3|-|TRBJ2-7
CASSYPPGGGGHEQYF
TGTGCCAGCAGTTACCCTCCAGGGGGCGGCGGCCACGAGCAGTACTTC
>TRBD2|TRBV19|-|TRBJ2-3
CASTSGVTDTQYF
TGTGCCAGCACTAGCGGGGTAACAGATACGCAGTATTTT
>-|TRBV5-4|-|TRBJ2-2
CASTRTTDTGELFF
TGTGCCAGCACCAGGACTACCGACACCGGGGAGCTGTTTTTT
>TRBD1|TRBV28|-|TRBJ1-1
CASSSGGQGPTEAFF
TGTGCCAGCAGTTCCGGGGGACAGGGGCCCACTGAAGCTTTCTTT
>-|TRBV30|few|TRBJ1-5
CAWSAGYGNQPQHF
TGTGCCTGGAGTGCGGGGTATGGCAATCAGCCCCAGCATTTT
>TRBD2|TRBV5-1|few|TRBJ2-1
CASSLLAGVNEQFF
TGCGCCAGCAGCTTACTAGCGGGAGTAAATGAGCAGTTCTTC
>-|TRBV4-3|-|TRBJ2-6
CASSQDWVRVRTSGANVLTF
TGCGCCAGCAGCCAAGATTGGGTGAGGGTCAGGACTTCTGGGGCCAACGTCCTGACTTTC
>-|TRBV19|-|TRBJ2-4
CATSTGSLAKNIQYF
TGTGCCACTTCGACAGGCTCACTAGCCAAAAACATTCAGTACTTC
>TRBD1|TRBV10-3|-|TRBJ2-2
CAITMTGGGELFF
TGTGCCATCACTATGACAGGGGGCGGGGAGCTGTTTTTT
>-|TRBV4-3|-|TRBJ1-2
CASSQDNRADYGYTF
TGCGCCAGCAGCCAAGATAACAGGGCTGACTATGGCTACACCTTC
>TRBD1|TRBV7-9|-|TRBJ2-2
CASSPTGWDSQFTGELFF
TGTGCCAGCAGCCCAACGGGATGGGACAGTCAGTTCACCGGGGAGCTGTTTTTT
>TRBD2|TRBV24-1|-|TRBJ2-1
CATAGRGAEVDEQFF
TGTGCCACCGCCGGGCGGGGGGCGGAGGTGGATGAGCAGTTCTTC
>-|TRBV10-3|-|TRBJ2-7
CAISSGDFYEQYF
TGTGCCATCAGCTCGGGGGATTTCTACGAGCAGTACTTC
>TRBD1|TRBV5-6|-|TRBJ1-1
CASSWGDSEAFF
TGTGCCAGCAGCTGGGGGGACAGTGAAGCTTTCTTT
>TRBD1|TRBV5-1|-|TRBJ1-4
CASSPRTGGREKLFF
TGCGCCAGCAGCCCCAGGACAGGGGGGAGAGAAAAACTGTTTTTT
>-|TRBV4-3|-|TRBJ1-2
CASSQSRTAPGSYTF
TGCGCCAGCAGCCAATCGAGGACGGCCCCCGGGAGCTACACCTTC
>TRBD2|TRBV4-3|-|TRBJ2-3
CASSQDNIGTSGRDTQYF
TGCGCCAGCAGCCAAGATAACATAGGGACTAGCGGGAGGGATACGCAGTATTTT
>TRBD2|TRBV15|-|TRBJ2-1
CATSRGGLAGNEQFF
TGTGCCACCAGCAGAGGGGGTTTAGCGGGGAATGAGCAGTTCTTC
>-|TRBV3-1/TRBV3-2|-|TRBJ2-5
CASSQGGMRETQYF
TGTGCCAGCAGCCAAGGGGGCATGAGGGAGACCCAGTACTTC